This TCR beta chain emerged from a study of blood T cell repertoires in COVID-19. About the research overall: The analysed material was cDNA or gDNA that came from T cells, B-cell-depleted T cells, or PBMCs.

There are a few counts of this clone. Seattle researchers signed up patients amid active infection and tracked them longitudinally. This CDR3 contains 17 residues. The germline gives CDR1 LGHDT, CDR2 YNNKEL (reference sequence). Trimming pared 4 bases from V and 1 base from J, leaving 16 bases between. Repertoires were generated with immunoSEQ multiplex PCR, while TCRdb's copy carries only in-frame clones and drops some. Here the sample spans approximately 290,000 clones, approximately 90% being singletons. The source of this sequence is a woman between 25 and 40 years old with COVID-19, enrolled during active disease. Sequenced: peripheral blood. The rearrangement links TRBV3-1 (or the pseudogene TRBV3-2) to TRBJ1-4, with D possibly being TRBD1 (5 bases). The CDR3 bases are TGTGCCAGCAGCCCGAGATGGGGGGAGGTAACTAATGAAAAACTGTTTTTT. Its protein is CASSPRWGEVTNEKLFF.